One and the same sample provided the 15 T cell receptor beta chains below, sequenced in a study of Graves' ophthalmopathy and Graves' hyperthyroidism. The authors amplified TCR beta CDR3 regions, and they did so from RNA transcripts for repertoire sequencing. HTBI primers were employed in first-round RT-PCR, then a second-round multiplex PCR followed. TCRdb independently ran MiXCR on the multiplex PCR reads; one entry per CDR3 protein. Of 170,000 or so distinct CDR3 sequences listed, 39% are singletons. The sample was peripheral blood. The source of these receptors is a man aged 25 to 45 with Graves' ophthalmopathy.

A few counts support this clonotype. The chain joins TRBV15 to TRBJ2-7, with unresolved D. Germline loops: CDR1 LNHNV, CDR2 YYDKDF (reference sequence). The V and J ends lost 4 bases and 3 bases respectively, with 19 bases between them. The CDR3 has 16 amino acids. In nucleotides, the CDR3 is TGTGCCACCAGCACGAGATCCAACCCCCGACTCTACGAGCAGTACTTC. This codes for CATSTRSNPRLYEQYF.

This clonotype has at least ten counts. The gene calls are TRBV3-1 and TRBJ2-5, with 12 bases aligning to TRBD2. Germline V gives CDR1 LGHDT, CDR2 YNNKEL (reference sequence). There are 17 residues in the CDR3. V gave up 4 bases and J gave up 0 bases; unmatched junction bases: 6. CDR3 DNA sequence: TGTGCCAGCAGCCCCCGGACTAGCGGGATGTACCAAGAGACCCAGTACTTC. Its protein product is CASSPRTSGMYQETQYF.

This clonotype has at least ten counts. V usage is TRBV12-5 and J usage is TRBJ1-5; 8 bases map to TRBD1. V was clipped by 3 bases and J by 4 bases; unmatched bases: 8. CDR1 and CDR2 from the germline V gene are LGHNT and FRNRAP. CDR3 length equals 16 residues. CDR3 sequence (DNA): TGTGCTAGTGGTTTTGCTACAGGGGGAAGTAATCAGCCCCAGCATTTT. Protein product: CASGFATGGSNQPQHF.

The rearrangement links TRBV6-5 to TRBJ1-1; 9 nucleotides agree with TRBD1. The CDR3 has 16 amino acids. CDR1 is MNHEY, CDR2 SVGAGI, per germline. The trim removed 2 bases at V and 5 bases at J, leaving 9 bases unmatched. CDR3 amino acids: CASSYGLQGARTEAFF. Here the CDR3 DNA reads TGTGCCAGCAGTTACGGGCTACAGGGGGCGCGGACTGAAGCTTTCTTT.

This clonotype was counted at least ten times. The genes are TRBV28 and TRBJ1-5; tentative D call: TRBD1 (5 bases). V lost 5 bases and J 5 bases, leaving 19 bases between the germline ends. The germline V gene encodes CDR1 MDHEN and CDR2 SYDVKM. The CDR3 covers 16 residues. The CDR3 here is CASSTLIDSLDQPQHF. Written as DNA, the CDR3 is TGTGCCAGCAGTACCCTCATCGACAGCCTCGATCAGCCCCAGCATTTT.

This clonotype was observed many times. This chain joins TRBV12-3 or TRBV12-4 and TRBJ1-1, with TRBD1 matching over 10 bases. The CDR3 is 13 amino acids. V trimming: 5 bases; J trimming: 8 bases; junction bases outside the gene matches: 5. The CDR3 spells CASSLRQGAEAFF. As DNA, the CDR3 is TGTGCCAGCAGTCTACGACAGGGGGCCGAAGCTTTCTTT.

The chain is built from TRBV19 and TRBJ1-1; weak D call: TRBD1 (5 bases). The CDR3 runs 14 residues. The V end was cut by 6 bases, the J end by 3 bases, with 14 bases between. The germline CDR1 and CDR2 sequences are LNHDA and SQIVND (reference sequence). CDR3 sequence reads: CASRYGDRDTEAFF. The CDR3 DNA reads TGTGCCAGTAGATATGGGGACCGAGACACTGAAGCTTTCTTT.

The chain joins TRBV27 to TRBJ1-5; D remains unclear. The CDR3 is 11 amino acids. V gave up 10 bases and J gave up 0 bases, with 4 bases separating them. Germline CDR1 MNHEY, CDR2 SMNVEV (reference sequence). This chain's CDR3 is CAKGSNQPQHF. For the CDR3, the DNA is TGTGCCAAGGGTAGCAATCAGCCCCAGCATTTT.

The table lists this clonotype with a few counts. The V and J genes are TRBV6-5 and TRBJ1-6, with a possible D match to TRBD1 (5 bases). Trimming removed 4 bases from V and 7 bases from J, with 11 bases in between. Germline values: CDR1 MNHEY, CDR2 SVGAGI. This CDR3 spans 14 amino acids. The DNA of the CDR3 is TGTGCCAGCAGTTCTCGGGGCCCAAATTCACCCCTCCACTTT. This encodes CASSSRGPNSPLHF.

This clonotype was recorded many times. This chain connects TRBV9 to TRBJ1-3; D gene uncertain. With 4 bases removed from V and 4 bases from J, the gap between germline ends came to 12 bases. Germline V gene lookup returns CDR1 SGDLS and CDR2 YYNGEE. The CDR3 is 14 residues long. CDR3 protein: CASSPGPAGNTIYF. CDR3 nucleotides: TGTGCCAGCAGCCCCGGACCCGCGGGAAACACCATATATTTT.

The table lists this clonotype with a few counts. The chain carries TRBV6-5 and TRBJ2-2; D unresolved. V was shortened by 3 bases and J by 7 bases, with 9 bases between the two germline ends. Germline lookup yields CDR1 MNHEY and CDR2 SVGAGI. The CDR3 sequence is 13 residues long. DNA of the CDR3: TGTGCCAGCAGTTATGTCCGTGGCGGGGAGCTGTTTTTT. Its translation is CASSYVRGGELFF.

This clonotype was counted many times. This CDR3 is CASGYPGQGSEQYF. CDR3 in DNA: TGTGCCAGCGGATATCCGGGACAGGGCTCCGAGCAGTACTTC. This sequence joins TRBV11-2 and TRBJ2-7; the match to TRBD1 covers 9 bases. Per germline, CDR1 SGHAT and CDR2 FQNNGV. The CDR3 is 14 amino acids. V shed 8 bases, J shed 6 bases, and the junction held 11 bases outside the gene matches.

V is TRBV6-1 and J is TRBJ1-2; D might be TRBD1 (5 bases). The CDR3 spans 14 residues. V was trimmed by 6 bases and J by 2 bases, leaving 13 bases between them. In germline, CDR1 is MNHNS, CDR2 SASEGT. This CDR3 is CASSRDGLNYGYTF. The CDR3 DNA follows: TGTGCCAGCAGCCGGGACGGATTAAACTATGGCTACACCTTC.

The CDR3 loop is CAWSVPAGGAYNEQFF. The DNA for the CDR3 is TGTGCCTGGAGTGTACCCGCGGGAGGGGCCTACAATGAGCAGTTCTTC. The chain recombines TRBV30 with TRBJ2-1; 9 bases fit TRBD2. V was pared by 0 bases and J by 2 bases, with 5 bases of the junction left unmatched. The germline V gene has CDR1 GTSNPN and CDR2 SVGIG (reference sequence). The CDR3 has 16 residues. Using reference TRBV30 and TRBJ2-1 for the parts outside the CDR3, the full variable domain is SQTIHQWPATLVQPVGSPLSLECTVEGTSNPNLYWYRQAAGRGLQLLFYSVGIGQISSEVPQNLSASRPQDRQFILSSKKLLLSDSGFYLCAWSVPAGGAYNEQFFGPGTRLTVL.

The chain is built from TRBV28 and TRBJ1-1, with TRBD1 matching 10 bases. The CDR3 is 18 amino acids. J gave up 3 bases and V 5 bases, and 15 bases lay outside the gene matches. Germline V gives CDR1 MDHEN, CDR2 SYDVKM. The DNA for the CDR3 is TGTGCCAGCAGTATACCTACCGGGACAGGGGTTAGGTACACTGAAGCTTTCTTT. Encoded protein: CASSIPTGTGVRYTEAFF.